This T cell receptor beta chain was captured by sequencing in a study of CD8 T cells in Susac syndrome. From germline, CDR1 is SGHNT and CDR2 YYREEE (reference sequence). This CDR3 has 18 residues. J gave up 2 bases and V 3 bases, and 10 bases lay outside the gene matches. An amount of RNA that ranged from roughly 0.5 to 1 ug was reverse transcribed with random hexamers. TCRdb reanalysed the immunoSEQ multiplex PCR reads using MiXCR and keeps one entry per CDR3 protein. The sample gives about 150,000 distinct CDR3 sequences, less than 97% of which show up once; around 0.15% is in the top ten. This clonotype was counted once.

J is TRBJ2-7 and V is TRBV5-4, with TRBD2 matching over 14 bases. The source of this sequence is a human donor with multiple sclerosis. Sequenced sample: CD8+ T cells from PBMCs. CDR3 in DNA: TGTGCCAGCAGCTCTCGGACTAGCGGGGGGATCATCACCTACGAGCAGTACTTC. Protein sequence: CASSSRTSGGIITYEQYF.